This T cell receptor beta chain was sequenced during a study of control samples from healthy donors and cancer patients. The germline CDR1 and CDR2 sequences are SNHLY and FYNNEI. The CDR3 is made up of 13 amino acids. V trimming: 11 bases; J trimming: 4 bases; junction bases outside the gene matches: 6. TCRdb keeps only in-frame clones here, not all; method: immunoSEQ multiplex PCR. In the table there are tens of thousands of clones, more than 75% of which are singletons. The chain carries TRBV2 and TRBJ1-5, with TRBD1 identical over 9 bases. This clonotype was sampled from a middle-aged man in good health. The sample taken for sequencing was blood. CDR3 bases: TGTGCCGGGAGGACAGGGGCGAATCAGCCCCAGCATTTT. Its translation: CAGRTGANQPQHF.